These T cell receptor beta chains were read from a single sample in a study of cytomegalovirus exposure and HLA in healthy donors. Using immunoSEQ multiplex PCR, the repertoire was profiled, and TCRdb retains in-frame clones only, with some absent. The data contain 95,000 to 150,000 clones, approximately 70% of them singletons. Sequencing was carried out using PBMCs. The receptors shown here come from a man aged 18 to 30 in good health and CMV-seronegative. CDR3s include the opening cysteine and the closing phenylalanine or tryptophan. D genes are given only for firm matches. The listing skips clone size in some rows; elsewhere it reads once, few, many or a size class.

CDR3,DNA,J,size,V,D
CASSSTRLARATDTQYF,TGTGCCAGCAGCTCGACCAGACTAGCGAGGGCCACAGATACGCAGTATTTT,TRBJ2-3,-,TRBV7-8,TRBD2
CASSSGQVNTGELFF,TGCGCCAGCAGCTCGGGACAGGTGAACACCGGGGAGCTGTTTTTT,TRBJ2-2,once,TRBV5-1,TRBD1
CASASKTGANTEAFF,TGTGCCAGCGCATCAAAGACAGGGGCGAACACTGAAGCTTTCTTT,TRBJ1-1,few,TRBV6-1,TRBD1
CASSYSFGTANTEAFF,TGTGCCAGCAGTTACTCGTTTGGGACAGCCAACACTGAAGCTTTCTTT,TRBJ1-1,-,TRBV6-6,TRBD1
CASSQEANTEAFF,TGTGCCAGCAGCCAAGAAGCGAACACTGAAGCTTTCTTT,TRBJ1-1,few,TRBV14,-
CASSSQTGGRGGTQYF,TGTGCCAGTAGTAGTCAGACAGGGGGGCGAGGAGGTACGCAGTATTTT,TRBJ2-3,-,TRBV19,TRBD1
CASSKELGQRRPYNEQFF,TGTGCCAGCAGCAAAGAGTTAGGGCAGCGGAGGCCCTACAATGAGCAGTTCTTC,TRBJ2-1,-,TRBV21-1,-
CASRASGRNEQFF,TGTGCCAGCAGGGCTAGCGGGAGAAATGAGCAGTTCTTC,TRBJ2-1,-,TRBV2,TRBD2
CASGRGRRTSDF,TGTGCCAGCGGCAGGGGCCGACGTACTTCAGACTTC,TRBJ1-2,few,TRBV5-6,-
CASMLRGRQAEAFF,TGTGCCAGCATGCTCAGGGGGCGCCAGGCTGAAGCTTTCTTT,TRBJ1-1,few,TRBV28,TRBD1
CAWSDRVGETQYF,TGTGCCTGGAGTGACAGGGTTGGGGAGACCCAGTACTTC,TRBJ2-5,-,TRBV30,-
CASSLTGNYGYTF,TGTGCCAGCAGTTTAACAGGGAACTATGGCTACACCTTC,TRBJ1-2,-,TRBV6-6,-
CASSGRATGGGTGELFF,TGTGCCAGCAGCGGCCGCGCGACAGGGGGCGGTACCGGGGAGCTGTTTTTT,TRBJ2-2,-,TRBV7-7,TRBD1
CASTQGGRGNEQYF,TGTGCCAGCACCCAAGGTGGCAGGGGGAACGAGCAGTACTTC,TRBJ2-7,once,TRBV21-1,-
CASSPGGPPYGYTF,TGTGCCAGCAGTCCAGGGGGCCCGCCGTATGGCTACACCTTC,TRBJ1-2,-,TRBV28,TRBD1
CASRGPGQGNEKLFF,TGTGCCAGCAGGGGGCCGGGACAGGGGAACGAAAAACTGTTTTTT,TRBJ1-4,-,TRBV2,TRBD1
CSVERQGEPEAFF,TGCAGCGTGGAACGACAGGGGGAGCCTGAAGCTTTCTTT,TRBJ1-1,-,TRBV29-1,TRBD1
CASSLAGPGTSYGEQFF,TGTGCCAGCAGCTTGGCGGGCCCCGGGACTAGCTATGGTGAGCAGTTCTTC,TRBJ2-1,few,TRBV5-4,TRBD2
CASNGGREKLFF,TGTGCCAGTAACGGAGGGAGAGAAAAACTGTTTTTT,TRBJ1-4,-,TRBV19,-
CASSLFQGVGTGELFF,TGTGCCAGCAGTTTATTCCAGGGGGTTGGGACCGGGGAGCTGTTTTTT,TRBJ2-2,-,TRBV28,TRBD1
CASSQTGSGGPSTKEYF,TGCGCCAGCAGTCAAACGGGGTCGGGGGGTCCTTCCACTAAGGAGTATTTT,TRBJ2-3,-,TRBV23-1,TRBD2
CASSLGQGGETQYF,TGTGCCAGCAGCTTGGGGCAGGGCGGAGAGACCCAGTACTTC,TRBJ2-5,-,TRBV5-4,-
CASSLAAGVDGANVLTF,TGCGCCAGCAGCTTGGCCGCGGGGGTGGATGGGGCCAACGTCCTGACTTTC,TRBJ2-6,-,TRBV5-1,TRBD2
CASSSWTDPDTQYF,TGTGCCAGCAGTTCGTGGACAGATCCTGATACGCAGTATTTT,TRBJ2-3,-,TRBV6-5,-
CASSLVATGGNEQFF,TGTGCCAGCAGCTTGGTGGCGACAGGGGGCAATGAGCAGTTCTTC,TRBJ2-1,few,TRBV5-4,TRBD1
CASSMRSGLNSPLHF,TGTGCCAGTAGCATGCGATCAGGGTTGAATTCACCCCTCCACTTT,TRBJ1-6,-,TRBV19,-
CASSLAPWEGLRTGELFF,TGTGCCAGCAGCTTAGCGCCCTGGGAAGGACTCCGCACCGGGGAGCTGTTTTTT,TRBJ2-2,few,TRBV7-8,-
CASRGQGRGQPQHF,TGTGCCAGTAGGGGACAAGGAAGGGGCCAGCCCCAGCATTTT,TRBJ1-5,-,TRBV19,-
CASSPLDRGNTIYF,TGTGCCAGCAGTCCATTGGACAGGGGAAACACCATATATTTT,TRBJ1-3,-,TRBV27,TRBD1
CASSMAGVSSYNEQFF,TGTGCCAGTAGTATGGCGGGGGTAAGCTCCTACAATGAGCAGTTCTTC,TRBJ2-1,-,TRBV19,TRBD2
CASSIQDTQPQHF,TGTGCCAGTAGTATACAGGATACTCAGCCCCAGCATTTT,TRBJ1-5,-,TRBV19,-
CASSLRGDEKLFF,TGCGCCAGCAGCTTGAGAGGAGACGAAAAACTGTTTTTT,TRBJ1-4,few,TRBV5-1,-
CASSIRDRDSRGYTF,TGTGCCAGTAGTATTAGGGACAGGGATTCGCGGGGCTACACCTTC,TRBJ1-2,-,TRBV19,TRBD1
CASSYSHNSNQPQHF,TGTGCCAGCAGTTACTCACATAATAGCAATCAGCCCCAGCATTTT,TRBJ1-5,few,TRBV6-5,-
CASSPIRGLPSTDTQYF,TGTGCCAGCAGCCCAATTAGGGGCCTTCCTAGCACAGATACGCAGTATTTT,TRBJ2-3,-,TRBV7-2,-
CATSRDPVEKLFF,TGTGCCACCAGCAGAGACCCCGTTGAAAAACTGTTTTTT,TRBJ1-4,-,TRBV15,-
CASRGQGVTEAFF,TGTGCCAGCAGAGGACAGGGGGTGACTGAAGCTTTCTTT,TRBJ1-1,-,TRBV28,TRBD1
CASSLDSSAHRDTQYF,TGCGCCAGCAGCTTGGATTCCAGCGCCCACCGGGATACGCAGTATTTT,TRBJ2-3,-,TRBV5-1,-
CASSLDPQGDTQYF,TGTGCCAGCAGCTTAGATCCCCAGGGTGATACGCAGTATTTT,TRBJ2-3,-,TRBV7-7,-
CASNPGTSGPSSYEQYF,TGCGCCAGCAACCCCGGGACTAGCGGGCCTAGCTCCTACGAGCAGTACTTC,TRBJ2-7,few,TRBV5-1,TRBD2
CASSLGTLLAGSNDEQFF,TGTGCCAGCAGCTTAGGTACTTTACTAGCGGGCTCTAACGATGAGCAGTTCTTC,TRBJ2-1,-,TRBV7-6,TRBD2
CASSLRGETQYF,TGCGCCAGCAGCTTGCGGGGTGAGACCCAGTACTTC,TRBJ2-5,-,TRBV5-1,-